Listed below are T cell receptor beta chains from one sample, sequenced in a study of T-cell reconstitution after alpha-beta-depleted transplantation in children. MiXCR, applied by TCRdb to the PCR reads, yields one record per CDR3 protein. In the table there are about 420,000 distinct CDR3 sequences, roughly 10% of which are singletons. Sequenced material: PBMCs from the stem cell graft donor, taken from the stem cell graft. These receptors were taken from a human donor who donated a stem cell graft to a child with acute myeloid leukemia. CDR3s include the opening cysteine and the closing phenylalanine or tryptophan. A D gene is named only where the DNA matches it firmly. Clone size, where shown, is once, few, many, or a class for clones that have expanded.

j_gene | abundance | v_gene | d_gene | CDR3nt | CDR3aa
TRBJ2-1 | few | TRBV5-1 | NA | TGCGCCAGCAGCCCGAGCGGACAGTACAATGAGCAGTTCTTC | CASSPSGQYNEQFF
TRBJ2-3 | many | TRBV10-3 | NA | TGTGCCATCAGTGAAGACCGGGACATACAAGGAAATACGCAGTATTTT | CAISEDRDIQGNTQYF
TRBJ1-5 | many | TRBV29-1 | NA | TGCAGCGCCCAGCAAGGCCCTCGGCAGCCCCAGCATTTT | CSAQQGPRQPQHF
TRBJ2-5 | many | TRBV3-1 | TRBD2 | TGTGCCAGCAGCGGGGAGGTAGCGGGGGGGCCCGGGGAGACCCAGTACTTC | CASSGEVAGGPGETQYF
TRBJ2-2 | NA | TRBV7-9 | NA | TGTGCCAGCAGCTTACTTAAGGGGACCGGGGAGCTGTTTTTT | CASSLLKGTGELFF
TRBJ2-3 | many | TRBV20-1 | TRBD1 | TGCAGTGCTAGAGTTAGCAGGGACAGGGCCACAGATACGCAGTATTTT | CSARVSRDRATDTQYF
TRBJ2-1 | NA | TRBV24-1 | NA | TGTGCCACCAGTGATCAGGGGGGGAATGAGCAGTTCTTC | CATSDQGGNEQFF
TRBJ2-5 | NA | TRBV7-9 | NA | TGTGCCATCAGCCCCGGTGGCCCGGGACGGGAGACCCAGTACTTC | CAISPGGPGRETQYF
TRBJ2-5 | many | TRBV25-1 | TRBD2 | TGTGCCAGCAGTCTCCGGACTAGCGGGGGCCGGGTGGCCCAGTACTTC | CASSLRTSGGRVAQYF
TRBJ2-1 | few | TRBV29-1 | NA | TGCAGCGCCCGCCCCAGTTCCAATGAGCAGTTCTTC | CSARPSSNEQFF
TRBJ2-1 | few | TRBV27 | NA | TGTGCCAGCAGTTTAGCGGGGATAAACAATGAGCAGTTCTTC | CASSLAGINNEQFF
TRBJ1-2 | NA | TRBV7-9 | NA | TGTGCCAGCAGCTGGGTAGGCTTCCGGAGGTATGGCTACACCTTC | CASSWVGFRRYGYTF
TRBJ2-7 | few | TRBV5-1 | NA | TGCGCCAGCAGCTTCTGGAGCAGGGTAGGGCCCTACGAGCAGTACTTC | CASSFWSRVGPYEQYF
TRBJ2-5 | many | TRBV2 | NA | TGTGCCAGCAAAGGGGGGGGGCCGACCTCAGAGACCCAGTACTTC | CASKGGGPTSETQYF
TRBJ2-7 | few | TRBV29-1 | NA | TGCAGCGTTGACGGCGGTTCGGGCTACGAGCAGTACTTC | CSVDGGSGYEQYF
TRBJ1-1 | few | TRBV5-1 | TRBD1 | TGCGCCAGCAGCTTAAGGGGACAGTCGAACACTGAAGCTTTCTTT | CASSLRGQSNTEAFF
TRBJ2-1 | NA | TRBV4-2 | TRBD2 | TGTGCCAGCAGCCAGGGGACTAGGACCAACAATGAGCAGTTCTTC | CASSQGTRTNNEQFF
TRBJ2-5 | NA | TRBV20-1 | TRBD2 | TGCAGTGCACCATCGGGACTAGCGGGGGTCCTCGGAGAGACCCAGTACTTC | CSAPSGLAGVLGETQYF
TRBJ2-1 | few | TRBV4-2 | TRBD2 | TGTGCCAGCAGCCAAGGGCGACTAGCGGGAGCAAATGAGCAGTTCTTC | CASSQGRLAGANEQFF
TRBJ2-7 | NA | TRBV12-3/TRBV12-4 | TRBD1 | TGTGCCAGCAGTTTAGGGGACAGGACTTACTACGAGCAGTACTTC | CASSLGDRTYYEQYF
TRBJ1-3 | many | TRBV7-8 | TRBD1 | TGTGCCAGCAGCTTATCTGGGACAGTCGGAAACACCATATATTTT | CASSLSGTVGNTIYF
TRBJ2-7 | many | TRBV7-2 | TRBD2 | TGTGCCAGCAGCTTAGGGACTAGCGGAACCTACGAGCAGTACTTC | CASSLGTSGTYEQYF
TRBJ2-3 | few | TRBV6-2/TRBV6-3 | TRBD2 | TGTGCCAGCAGTTCCAGACTAGCGGGGGCCACAGATACGCAGTATTTT | CASSSRLAGATDTQYF
TRBJ2-1 | NA | TRBV4-3 | NA | TGCGCCAGCAGCCAAGAAGCCGAACCTTATAATGAGCAGTTCTTC | CASSQEAEPYNEQFF
TRBJ1-6 | few | TRBV5-6 | NA | TGTGCCACGAATTGGGGTAGAGATAATTCACCCCTCCACTTT | CATNWGRDNSPLHF
TRBJ2-3 | few | TRBV29-1 | TRBD2 | TGCAGCATAGCGGGAGGTGTCACAGATACGCAGTATTTT | CSIAGGVTDTQYF
TRBJ2-7 | few | TRBV29-1 | TRBD1 | TGCAGCGTCCTAGGGACAGGGGTCGACGAGCAGTACTTC | CSVLGTGVDEQYF
TRBJ2-2 | NA | TRBV9 | NA | TGTGCCAGTAGCAAGGGACATAACACCGGGGAGCTGTTTTTT | CASSKGHNTGELFF
TRBJ1-2 | few | TRBV4-1 | NA | TGCGCCAGCAGCCAAGAGCAGGGAATAGGCTATGGCTACACCTTC | CASSQEQGIGYGYTF
TRBJ2-7 | few | TRBV6-1 | NA | TGTGCCAGCAGCATAGGACTACCAACCTACGAGCAGTACTTC | CASSIGLPTYEQYF
TRBJ2-7 | many | TRBV29-1 | NA | TGCAGCGTTGACAATGGGTTAAACGAGCAGTACTTC | CSVDNGLNEQYF
TRBJ2-3 | few | TRBV7-9 | NA | TGTGCCAGCAGCAGTCTGGATCGGGATACGCAGTATTTT | CASSSLDRDTQYF
TRBJ1-5 | NA | TRBV4-3 | NA | TGCGCCAGCAGCCAAGAGAGAGGTCAGCCCCAGCATTTT | CASSQERGQPQHF
TRBJ2-5 | NA | TRBV25-1 | TRBD2 | TGTGCCAGCAGTGACCCCACGACTAGCAGCCAAGAGACCCAGTACTTC | CASSDPTTSSQETQYF
TRBJ1-3 | many | TRBV21-1 | NA | TGTGCCAGCAGCAAAGGGGAAGGGGAAGACTCTGGAAACACCATATATTTT | CASSKGEGEDSGNTIYF
TRBJ2-2 | NA | TRBV29-1 | TRBD1 | TGCAGCGTTGACGGGACAGGGGGCCGGGAGCTGTTTTTT | CSVDGTGGRELFF
TRBJ2-6 | few | TRBV6-4 | NA | TGTGCCAGCAGTGACCGCGTCCCGCTGGCCGGAGTTGGGGCCAACGTCCTGACTTTC | CASSDRVPLAGVGANVLTF
TRBJ1-5 | few | TRBV11-1 | NA | TGTGCCAGCAGCTCCTATCAACCAGGGGCTCATAGCAATCAGCCCCAGCATTTT | CASSSYQPGAHSNQPQHF
TRBJ2-3 | NA | TRBV20-1 | TRBD2 | TGCAGTGTCGGGGCTAGCGGGGTGACTAGCACAGATACGCAGTATTTT | CSVGASGVTSTDTQYF
TRBJ1-2 | few | TRBV25-1 | NA | TGTGCCAGCAGTGAATCGGCGAGGGGCTCTAACTATGGCTACACCTTC | CASSESARGSNYGYTF
TRBJ2-1 | few | TRBV29-1 | TRBD2 | TGCAGCGTTTCCGAGCGGGGTCAATTGTACAATGAGCAGTTCTTC | CSVSERGQLYNEQFF
TRBJ2-3 | many | TRBV10-2 | TRBD2 | TGCGCCAGCAGTGTGGGGGGGTGGGCAGATACGCAGTATTTT | CASSVGGWADTQYF
TRBJ2-7 | NA | TRBV14 | TRBD1 | TGTGCCAGCAGCCAAGATAGGGACAGAATTTTCTACGAGCAGTACTTC | CASSQDRDRIFYEQYF
TRBJ1-4 | NA | TRBV6-5 | NA | TGTGCCAGCAGTCCCGGCGGCGCTAATGAAAAACTGTTTTTT | CASSPGGANEKLFF
TRBJ2-1 | NA | TRBV12-3/TRBV12-4 | NA | TGTGCCAGCAGTTCCCATAGTTGGGCCTACAATGAGCAGTTCTTC | CASSSHSWAYNEQFF
TRBJ2-5 | NA | TRBV5-6 | NA | TGTGCCAGCAGTTTGACAGTAGGGACCCAGTACTTC | CASSLTVGTQYF